This T cell receptor beta chain comes out of a study of regulatory T cells in long-lasting Graves disease. General observations from the study: Patients with persistent disease showed a bias toward TRBV28, TRBJ1-2 and TRBJ2-5. Lower TCR diversity was seen in persistent Graves' patients than in newly diagnosed ones.

As for time point: newly diagnosed GD, antithyroid drugs for less than 3 months. From RNA extracted from PBMCs, the TCR library was made. Notes on this clonotype: Its cognate antigen is unknown.

Germline V gives CDR1 SEHNR, CDR2 FQNEAQ (reference sequence). V dropped 5 bases and J dropped 9; count of bases not matched to a gene: 12. The CDR3 has 15 residues. Arm-PCR of CDR3 regions and iRepertoire HTBI primers were used to build TCR beta libraries. A single record per CDR3 protein comes from TCRdb applying MiXCR to the multiplex PCR reads. The sample holds a few hundred thousand distinct CDR3 sequences, under 20% seen once. The same sample was also studied in work on T cells in Graves' hyperthyroidism and ophthalmopathy. That study adds: No progression to ophthalmopathy during 18 months of follow-up defined stable disease. A first-round RT-PCR of the TCR CDR3 used the HTBI primer set.

The sample in question was peripheral blood mononuclear cells (PBMCs), obtained at new diagnosis, from a patient treated with antithyroid drugs. The V and J genes are TRBV7-9 and TRBJ1-5; 8 bases agree with TRBD1. The receptor comes from a woman aged 18-35 years with Graves disease. The CDR3 sequence: CASSPPGQVLGPQHF. Written as DNA, the CDR3 is TGTGCCAGCAGCCCTCCGGGACAGGTCTTAGGGCCCCAGCATTTT.